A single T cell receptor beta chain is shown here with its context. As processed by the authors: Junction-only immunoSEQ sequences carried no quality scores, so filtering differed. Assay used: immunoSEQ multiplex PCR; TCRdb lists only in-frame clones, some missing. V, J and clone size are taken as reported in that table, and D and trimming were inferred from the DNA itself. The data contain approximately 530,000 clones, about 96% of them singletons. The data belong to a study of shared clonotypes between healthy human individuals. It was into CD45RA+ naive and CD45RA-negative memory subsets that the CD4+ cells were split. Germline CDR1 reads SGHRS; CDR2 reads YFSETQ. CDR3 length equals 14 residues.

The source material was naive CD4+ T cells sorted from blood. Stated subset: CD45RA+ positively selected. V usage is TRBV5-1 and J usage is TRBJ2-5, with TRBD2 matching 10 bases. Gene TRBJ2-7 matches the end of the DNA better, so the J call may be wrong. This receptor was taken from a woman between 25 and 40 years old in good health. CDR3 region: CASGTSGDSYEQYF. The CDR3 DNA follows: TGCGCCAGCGGCACTAGCGGGGACTCCTACGAGCAGTACTTC.